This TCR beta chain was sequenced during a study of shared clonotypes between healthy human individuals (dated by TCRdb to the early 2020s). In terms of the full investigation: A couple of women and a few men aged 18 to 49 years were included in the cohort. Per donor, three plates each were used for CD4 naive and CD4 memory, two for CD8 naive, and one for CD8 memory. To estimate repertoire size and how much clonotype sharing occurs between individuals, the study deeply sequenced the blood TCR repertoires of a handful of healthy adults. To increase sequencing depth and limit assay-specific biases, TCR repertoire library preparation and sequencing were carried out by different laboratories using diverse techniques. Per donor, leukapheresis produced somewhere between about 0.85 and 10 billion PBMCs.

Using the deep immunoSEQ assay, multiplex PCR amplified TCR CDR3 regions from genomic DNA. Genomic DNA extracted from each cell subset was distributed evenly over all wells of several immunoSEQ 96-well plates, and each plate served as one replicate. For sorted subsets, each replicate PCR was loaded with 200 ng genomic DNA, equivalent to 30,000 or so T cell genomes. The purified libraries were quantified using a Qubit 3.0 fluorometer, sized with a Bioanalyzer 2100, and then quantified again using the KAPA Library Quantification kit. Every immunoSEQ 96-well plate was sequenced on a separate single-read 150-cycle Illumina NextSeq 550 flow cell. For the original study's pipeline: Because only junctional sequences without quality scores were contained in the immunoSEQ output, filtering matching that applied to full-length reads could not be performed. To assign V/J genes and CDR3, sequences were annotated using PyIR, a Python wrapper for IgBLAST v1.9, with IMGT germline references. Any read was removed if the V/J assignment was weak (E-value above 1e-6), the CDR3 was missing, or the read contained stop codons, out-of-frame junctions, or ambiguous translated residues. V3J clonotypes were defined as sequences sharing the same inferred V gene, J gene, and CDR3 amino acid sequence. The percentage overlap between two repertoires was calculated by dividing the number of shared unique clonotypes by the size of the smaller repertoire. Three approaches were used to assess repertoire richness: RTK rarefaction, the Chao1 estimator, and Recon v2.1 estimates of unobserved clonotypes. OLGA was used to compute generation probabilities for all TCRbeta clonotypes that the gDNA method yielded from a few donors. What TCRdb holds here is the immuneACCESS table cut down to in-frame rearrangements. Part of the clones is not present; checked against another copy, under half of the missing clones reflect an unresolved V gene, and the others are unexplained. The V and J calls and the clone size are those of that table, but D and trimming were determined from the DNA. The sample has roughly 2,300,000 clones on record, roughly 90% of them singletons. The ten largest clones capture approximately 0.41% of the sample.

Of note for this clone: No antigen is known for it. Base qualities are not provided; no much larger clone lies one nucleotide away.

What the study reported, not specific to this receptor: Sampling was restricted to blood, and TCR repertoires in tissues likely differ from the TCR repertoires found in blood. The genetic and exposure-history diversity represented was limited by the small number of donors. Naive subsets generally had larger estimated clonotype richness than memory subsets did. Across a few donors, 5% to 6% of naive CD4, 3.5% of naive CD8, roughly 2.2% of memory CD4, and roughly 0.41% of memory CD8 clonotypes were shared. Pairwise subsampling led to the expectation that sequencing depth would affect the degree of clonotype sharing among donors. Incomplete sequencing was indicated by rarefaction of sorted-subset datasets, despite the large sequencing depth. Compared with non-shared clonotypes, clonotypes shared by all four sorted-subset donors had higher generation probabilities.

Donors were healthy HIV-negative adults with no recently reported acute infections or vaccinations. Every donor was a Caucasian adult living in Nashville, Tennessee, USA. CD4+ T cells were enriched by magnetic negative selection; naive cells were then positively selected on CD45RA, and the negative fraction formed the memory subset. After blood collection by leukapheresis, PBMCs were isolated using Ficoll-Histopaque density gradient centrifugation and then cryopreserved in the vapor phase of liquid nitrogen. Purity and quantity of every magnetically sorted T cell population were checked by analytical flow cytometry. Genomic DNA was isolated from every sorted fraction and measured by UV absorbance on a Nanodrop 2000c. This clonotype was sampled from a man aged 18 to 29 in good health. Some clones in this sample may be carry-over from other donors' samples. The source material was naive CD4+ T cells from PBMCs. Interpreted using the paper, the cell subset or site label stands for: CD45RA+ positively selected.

The nucleotide sequence is TGTGCCAGCAGCATCCACGAATCGACTCTGGATGAGCAGTTCTTC. Its coded protein is CASSIHESTLDEQFF. Recombination joined TRBV21-1 with TRBJ2-1; TRBD2 is the table's D call and was not checked against the DNA. TRBV21-1 is a known pseudogene. From cysteine to phenylalanine, the CDR3 is 15 amino acids long. Only the CDR3 portion is preserved as DNA: 45 bases, with reading frame beginning at the first base.